This T cell receptor (beta chain) is from a study of OX40 agonist ivuxolimab in advanced cancers. Data came from immunoSEQ multiplex PCR; TCRdb stores just in-frame clones and leaves some out. The table has about 98,000 clones, about 88% seen once; the top ten hold around 0.82%. The clonotype comes from an adult with an advanced solid tumor such as melanoma, head and neck, liver or kidney cancer. The source was CD4+ or CD8+ T cells sorted from blood, collected in a trial of the OX40 agonist ivuxolimab.

The CDR3 DNA is TGTGCCAGCAGCTTCGGGAGAGACACAGATACGCAGTATTTT. Protein product: CASSFGRDTDTQYF. The rearrangement links TRBV7-8 to TRBJ2-3, with a tentative D call TRBD2 (6 bases). Germline loops: CDR1 SGHVS, CDR2 FQNEAQ. The V and J ends lost 3 bases and 2 bases respectively, with 9 bases between them. This CDR3 is 14 amino acids long.